Given below is one T cell receptor (beta chain) in context. Its specific antigen is unknown. Base quality data are lacking; no much larger clone is found one base away. This sample is drawn from a study of cytomegalovirus exposure and HLA in healthy donors (dated by TCRdb to about 2017). Regarding the complete study: In an earlier analysis of 587 of the donors, 276 Gb of sequence data and some 120 million unique TCR beta sequences from roughly 200 million T cells were reported. Donor age, sex, ethnicity and CMV serostatus were compiled together with the repertoire data. Both class I and class II loci were covered by HLA typing, at four-digit resolution. Genome-wide SNP genotypes for about 60% of the roughly 670 donors were used in a later genetic analysis, which treated that subset as a discovery cohort. Typing coverage varied by locus: about 629-630 donors for A, B, C, DRB1 and DQB1; roughly 560 for DQA1; over 600 for DPA1; 450 to 480 for DPB1. An earlier analysis of 500 to 650 of the donors applied high-throughput TCR beta sequencing to assess whether each TCR beta V gene segment acted as functional or pseudogenic. In a later analysis, previously published TCR beta repertoires from 500 to 750 donors were re-analyzed and high-resolution HLA genotyping was added so that TCR occurrence patterns could be studied. Of the 350 to 400 genotyped donors, 81% fell in the genetic ancestry cluster associated with self-reported Caucasian donors. The T cell repertoires of 550 to 850 subjects were profiled by immunosequencing and related to cytomegalovirus serostatus. Along with the roughly 670-subject first cohort, a separate validation cohort of more than 90 different subjects was used. To predict cytomegalovirus infection status, the study brought together high-throughput TCR immunosequencing, statistical association of individual TCRs with disease status, and machine learning. Every discovery cohort repertoire had been produced on one sequencing platform. Several DR-DQ haplotypes were treated as single units for association and clustering because of strong linkage in the cohort. Among around 400 genotyped donors of the cohort, an average of about 240,000 unique TCR beta nucleotide sequences were sequenced per donor, about a sixth of them non-productive. An early release covering roughly 640 HLA-typed donors comprised 250 to 350 gigabases of sequencing data and 85 million to 100 million unique TCR sequences. The study aimed to test whether cataloging public T cell receptors could reveal signatures of past pathogen exposure. Rather than using new phenotypic data, the later analysis identified candidate immune exposures from TCR beta sequences and from how often those sequences occurred across donors.

Overall study results and their limits: A group of highly shared sequence variants was considered likely to be a technical artifact of the sequencing pipeline. In both the original and validation cohorts, the classifier was reported to diagnose cytomegalovirus status with high specificity and sensitivity. Only TCR beta chains were sequenced in this cohort, and the absence of alpha or paired-chain data limited detectable features. A further reported finding was that TCR beta sequences accurately predicted the HLA-A and HLA-B alleles for most subjects in the first cohort. While some public TCRs were present in many individuals, most TCR sequences turned up only very rarely across donors. In an earlier analysis of roughly 500 of the donors, most TCR beta V segments appeared in productive rearrangements about 90% or about 30% of the time, broadly matching IMGT annotations. A later analysis found that HLA-associated TCR beta chains were more clonally expanded and had lower generation probabilities than equally common non-associated chains. A later analysis reported that several top co-occurrence clusters appeared linked to parvovirus B19, influenza, CMV and Epstein-Barr virus. Sequencing depth was assumed to be roughly uniform across donors in the presence/absence analyses, though that assumption may not hold. In a later analysis, some 18,000 TCR beta sequences were associated with specific HLA alleles at a false discovery rate of 0.05. According to the authors, the approach could potentially be generalized to other disease states and immunological phenotypes. Because counts were too low, about 15 rarely observed V segments, including chromosome 9 orphons, were left out of the earlier analysis of some 600 of the donors. HLA typing was unavailable for some donors at each locus, so association tests used only the typed subset. The 87-base-pair reads could not distinguish some IMGT-functional V segments, including TRBV6-2 and TRBV6-3, so those segments were excluded. Correlated functional status among segregating V segments might reflect linkage disequilibrium, but an unknown experimental factor could not be ruled out. A total of about 180 TCR beta chains were listed by the study as associated with cytomegalovirus. The only immune exposure information available for the cohort was CMV serostatus. According to a later genetic analysis, donors in an Asian-associated ancestry cluster had fewer N-insertions in productive TCRs than the approximately 610-donor mean. V-gene and J-gene trimming of TCR beta chains was associated with a missense DCLRE1C variant in a later genetic analysis, and the association was replicated in an independent cohort. A few of the identified cytomegalovirus-associated TCR beta chains were confirmed in vitro to be specific for cytomegalovirus antigens. Most CMV-associated TCR beta chains appeared to be HLA-restricted in a later analysis, and the HLA associations seemed to be driven largely by CMV exposure. Strong co-occurrence of HLA alleles, especially DR and DQ, made assigning TCR associations to individual alleles difficult. According to a later analysis, TCR association rates differed among HLA loci, with DRB1 alleles showing the most associated TCRs and HLA-C alleles showing the fewest.

A distance of 24 bases separates the germline ends of V and J, which lose 8 bases and 5 bases respectively. CDR1 and CDR2, looked up from the germline V gene, are MDHEN and SYDVKM. Taken from cysteine to phenylalanine, the CDR3 has 16 residues. The only DNA kept is the CDR3, 48 bases in frame from the first base. The cohort comprised fewer than 750 healthy bone marrow donors. Cohort members were all nominally healthy when sampled, although unrecorded immune exposures were likely present. The donor tested CMV seropositive and was one of the 289 seropositive cohort members. Each donor provided a peripheral blood sample, and peripheral blood mononuclear cells were used for TCR beta sequencing. Genomic DNA was extracted from the blood cell samples with the Qiagen DNeasy Blood Extraction Kit. Libraries were prepared through the immunoSEQ multiplex PCR assay. A mixture of 60 forward primers for TCR Vbeta segments and 13 reverse primers for TCR Jbeta segments was used in the multiplex PCR. A multiplex PCR assay on genomic DNA amplified the CDR3 region of rearranged TCR beta genes. The amplified TCR beta libraries were sequenced on the Illumina HiSeq System as 87-base-pair reads. Concerning the study's data processing: In a later analysis, roughly 80 million unique TCR beta chains were counted across the 500 to 850 repertoires, and roughly 9.9 million of these chains were shared by at least two donors. A nearest-neighbor algorithm error-corrected the raw reads and collapsed the reads into unique sequences, merging closely related sequences to remove PCR and sequencing errors. To assign V, D and J gene segments, CDR3 sequences were aligned to IMGT reference sequences. For a sequence to be retained, a match of at least six nucleotides to both a V gene segment and a J gene segment was required. Rearrangements were called productive when the CDR3 lacked stop codons and stayed in frame with V and J; all others were non-productive. Following IMGT convention, CDR3 was defined as the stretch from the second conserved V-encoded cysteine to the conserved J-encoded phenylalanine. Sequences without an unambiguous match to a single V gene segment were excluded from the earlier analysis of a few hundred of the donors. An earlier analysis of 550 to 650 of the donors classified V segments as functional when productive rearrangements were above 56.7% and as segregating when the standard deviation between donors was above 5%. A statistical classification framework was built to diagnose cytomegalovirus status from the catalog of TCR beta chain sequences. A later analysis assigned V and J genes by comparing TCR nucleotide sequences with IMGT/GENE-DB human TR gene sequences. In a later analysis, CDR3 sequences and most-parsimonious VDJ recombination scenarios were assigned using the TCRdist pipeline. In a later analysis, every TCR beta chain was defined by the combination of its CDR3 amino acid sequence and its V-gene family, and reads without a unique V-gene family were dropped. In a later analysis, fewer than 650 highly shared, low-generation-probability nucleotide sequences were removed to address suspected cross-contamination and a sequencing artifact. In a later analysis, a clonal expansion index for each public chain was calculated from normalized within-repertoire ranks of inferred template counts. A later analysis computed generation probabilities with a VDJ recombination model fitted to out-of-frame rearrangements, and checked the results against IGoR. In a later analysis, TCR-TCR, TCR-HLA and TCR-CMV co-occurrence was scored with hypergeometric tests, and a repertoire-size bias correction was applied to TCR pairs. A later analysis estimated false discovery rates by permuting HLA or CMV assignments 20 times. In a later analysis, co-occurring TCRs were grouped with DBSCAN, and TCRdist sequence similarity was added when clustering was performed within HLA-allele-positive subsets. Repertoires with fewer than 30,000 or more than 120,000 public chains, plus five repertoires with anomalous nucleotide sharing, were excluded from co-occurrence clustering. TCRdb retrieved this table from immuneACCESS and kept in-frame rearrangements only. Not all clones are present; in checked studies, unresolved V genes account for under half, and no reason is known for the remainder. That table furnishes V, J and clone size, whereas the DNA furnished D and trimming. This sample has over 150,000 clones in its table, and roughly 78% of those were observed once. Of the sample, 1% is held by the ten largest clones.

The material sequenced was PBMCs. This TCR derives from a woman in her fifties or sixties in good health and CMV-seropositive. The sequence is built from TRBV28 and TRBJ2-5, with the D gene not clear enough to name. The DNA sequence follows: TGTGCCAGCGGCGAATTTATGCGGAGAAAGAGGGAGACCCAGTACTTC. Translated, it reads CASGEFMRRKRETQYF.